The present entry profiles one T cell receptor beta chain with its context. Its antigen is not identified. The sample is drawn from a study of cytomegalovirus exposure and HLA in healthy donors. General study points: Earlier findings revealed that most TCR beta V segments proved productive either about 87% or about 30% of the time. In presence/absence analyses, roughly uniform sequencing depth across donors was assumed. A missense DCLRE1C variant was associated with V- and J-gene trimming of TCR beta chains in a later analysis, and an independent cohort replicated the association.

Amplification used 60 Vbeta primers and 13 Jbeta primers. This table comes from immunoSEQ multiplex PCR, and its TCRdb copy is limited to in-frame clones, with some not included. The table shows about 160,000 clones, with 65% to 80% occurring only once. CDR3 size: 13 residues. V lost 1 base and J lost 8, with 11 bases in between. Germline V CDR1 and CDR2: SEHNR, FQNEAQ (reference sequence). The receptor's source is a female donor in good health and CMV-seronegative. J is TRBJ1-2 and V is TRBV7-9; no reliable D call. The sample consisted of PBMCs. The DNA for the CDR3 is TGTGCCAGCAGCTTAGGGGAGGGATCCGGCTACACCTTC. This translates into CASSLGEGSGYTF.